Sequencing of this TCR beta chain was carried out in a study of cytomegalovirus exposure and HLA in healthy donors. Overall study results and limits: A later analysis linked a missense DCLRE1C variant to TCR beta V- and J-gene trimming. Relative to equally common others, HLA-associated TCR beta chains showed greater clonal expansion in a later analysis.

In regard to this clone: Its antigen is as yet unknown.

The CDR3 loop spans 14 amino acids. CDR1 and CDR2 from the germline V gene are MNHEY and SVGAGI. Trimming shortened V by 5 bases and J by 2 bases, and 10 bases separated the two germline ends. All the people who gave samples were healthy bone marrow donors. Primers for the PCR totalled 60 Vbeta and 13 Jbeta. Sequencing was performed with immunoSEQ multiplex PCR; in TCRdb, only in-frame clones are kept and a portion is missing. The repertoire holds about 140,000 clones, with about 80% as singletons. This sequence was found in a woman between 40 and 55 years old in good health and CMV-seropositive. This rearrangement joins TRBV6-5 to TRBJ1-3; TRBD1 might be the D (5 bases). Sample: PBMCs. The DNA for the CDR3 is TGTGCCAGCAGTCCACGACAGACTGGAAACACCATATATTTT. Amino acid sequence: CASSPRQTGNTIYF.